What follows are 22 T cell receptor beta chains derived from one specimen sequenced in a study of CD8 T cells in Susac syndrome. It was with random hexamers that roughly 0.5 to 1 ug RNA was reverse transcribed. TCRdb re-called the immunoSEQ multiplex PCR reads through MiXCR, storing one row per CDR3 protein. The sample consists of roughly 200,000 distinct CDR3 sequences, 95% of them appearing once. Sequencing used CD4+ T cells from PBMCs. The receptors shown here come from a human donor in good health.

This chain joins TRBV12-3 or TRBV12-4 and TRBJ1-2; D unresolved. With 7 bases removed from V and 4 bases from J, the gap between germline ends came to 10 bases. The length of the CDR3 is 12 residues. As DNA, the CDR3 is TGTGCCAGCACGAGGGCCACCTATGGCTACACCTTC. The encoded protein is CASTRATYGYTF.

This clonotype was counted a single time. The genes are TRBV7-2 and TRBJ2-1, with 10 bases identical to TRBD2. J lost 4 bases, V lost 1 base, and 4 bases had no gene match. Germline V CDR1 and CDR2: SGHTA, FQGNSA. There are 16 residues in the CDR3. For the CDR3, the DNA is TGTGCCAGCAGCTTAGTTCCAGCGGGGGGGTACAATGAGCAGTTCTTC. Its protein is CASSLVPAGGYNEQFF.

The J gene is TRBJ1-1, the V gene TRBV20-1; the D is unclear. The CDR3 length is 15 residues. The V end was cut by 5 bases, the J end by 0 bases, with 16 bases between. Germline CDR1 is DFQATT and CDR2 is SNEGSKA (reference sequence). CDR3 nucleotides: TGCAGTGCTGAAATAATTCTGGGCCTGAACACTGAAGCTTTCTTT. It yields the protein CSAEIILGLNTEAFF.

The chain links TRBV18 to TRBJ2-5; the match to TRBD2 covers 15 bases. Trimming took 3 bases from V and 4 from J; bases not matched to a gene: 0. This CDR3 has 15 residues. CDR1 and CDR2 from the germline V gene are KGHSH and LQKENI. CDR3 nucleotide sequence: TGTGCCAGCTCACCGGGACTAGCGGGGGGAGAGACCCAGTACTTC. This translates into CASSPGLAGGETQYF.

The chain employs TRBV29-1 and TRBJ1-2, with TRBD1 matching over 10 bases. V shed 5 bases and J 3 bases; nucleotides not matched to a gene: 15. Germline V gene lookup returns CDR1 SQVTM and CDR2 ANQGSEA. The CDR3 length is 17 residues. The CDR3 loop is CSVTGRDRGPWDYGYTF. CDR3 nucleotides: TGCAGCGTTACGGGACGGGACAGGGGTCCATGGGACTATGGCTACACCTTC.

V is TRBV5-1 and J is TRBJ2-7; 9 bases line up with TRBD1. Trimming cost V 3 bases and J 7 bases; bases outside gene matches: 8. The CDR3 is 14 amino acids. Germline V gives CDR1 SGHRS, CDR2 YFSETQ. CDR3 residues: CASSWTGVAGEQYF. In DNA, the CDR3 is TGCGCCAGCAGCTGGACAGGGGTAGCAGGGGAGCAGTACTTC.

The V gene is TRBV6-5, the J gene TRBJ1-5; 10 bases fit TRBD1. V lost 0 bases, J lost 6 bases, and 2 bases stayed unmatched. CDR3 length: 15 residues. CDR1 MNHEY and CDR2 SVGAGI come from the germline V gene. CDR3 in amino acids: CASSYSGQGIQPQHF. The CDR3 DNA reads TGTGCCAGCAGTTACTCGGGACAGGGGATTCAGCCCCAGCATTTT.

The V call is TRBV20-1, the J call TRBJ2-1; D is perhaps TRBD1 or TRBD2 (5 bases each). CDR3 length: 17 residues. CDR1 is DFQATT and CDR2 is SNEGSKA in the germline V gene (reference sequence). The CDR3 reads CSTLRDPNIPSYNEQFF. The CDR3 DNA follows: TGCAGCACTCTCAGGGACCCGAACATTCCCTCCTACAATGAGCAGTTCTTC.

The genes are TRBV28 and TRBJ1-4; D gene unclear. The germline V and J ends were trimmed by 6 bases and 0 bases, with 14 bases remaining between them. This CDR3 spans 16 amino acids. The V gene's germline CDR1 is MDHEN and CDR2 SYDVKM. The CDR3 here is CASSLSFGTTNEKLFF. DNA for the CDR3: TGTGCCAGCAGCCTTTCATTCGGGACAACTAATGAAAAACTGTTTTTT.

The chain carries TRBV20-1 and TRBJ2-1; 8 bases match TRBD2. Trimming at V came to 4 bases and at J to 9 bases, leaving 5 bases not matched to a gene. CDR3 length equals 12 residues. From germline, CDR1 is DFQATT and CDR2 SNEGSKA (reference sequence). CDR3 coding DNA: TGCAGTGCTACGGGGGGGTTAAGTGAGCAGTTCTTC. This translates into CSATGGLSEQFF.

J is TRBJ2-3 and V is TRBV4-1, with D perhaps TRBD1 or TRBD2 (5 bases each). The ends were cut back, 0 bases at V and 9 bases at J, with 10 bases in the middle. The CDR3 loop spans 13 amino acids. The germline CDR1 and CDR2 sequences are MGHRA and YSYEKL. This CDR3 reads CASSQDGTATQYF. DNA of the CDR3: TGCGCCAGCAGCCAAGATGGGACCGCGACGCAGTATTTT.

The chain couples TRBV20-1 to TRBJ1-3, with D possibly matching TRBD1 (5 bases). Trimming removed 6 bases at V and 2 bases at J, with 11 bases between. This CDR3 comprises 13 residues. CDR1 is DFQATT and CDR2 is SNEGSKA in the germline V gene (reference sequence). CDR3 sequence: CSALLGAGNTIYF. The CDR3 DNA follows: TGCAGTGCCCTTCTGGGGGCTGGAAACACCATATATTTT.

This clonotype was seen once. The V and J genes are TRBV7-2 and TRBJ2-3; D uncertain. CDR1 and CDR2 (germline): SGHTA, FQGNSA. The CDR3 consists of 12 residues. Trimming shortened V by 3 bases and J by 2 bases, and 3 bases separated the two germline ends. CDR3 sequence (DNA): TGTGCCAGCAGCTTCTTCACAGATACGCAGTATTTT. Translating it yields CASSFFTDTQYF.

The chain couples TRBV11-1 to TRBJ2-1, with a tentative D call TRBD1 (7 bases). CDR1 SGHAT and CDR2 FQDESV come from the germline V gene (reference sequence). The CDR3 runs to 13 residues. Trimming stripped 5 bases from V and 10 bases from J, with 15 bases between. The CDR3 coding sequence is TGTGCCAGCAGCCGGGGGACAGCTAAGGAGCAGTTCTTC. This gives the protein CASSRGTAKEQFF. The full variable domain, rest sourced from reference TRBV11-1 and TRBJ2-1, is EAEVAQSPRYKITEKSQAVAFWCDPISGHATLYWYRQILGQGPELLVQFQDESVVDDSQLPKDRFSAERLKGVDSTLKIQPAELGDSAMYLCASSRGTAKEQFFGPGTRLTVL.

CDR3 bases: TGCGCCAGCAGCCAAGATGGGGGGGGTGCACAGTACTTC. Translating gives CASSQDGGGAQYF. The rearrangement joins TRBV4-3 to TRBJ2-7, with 7 bases aligning to TRBD2. Germline loops: CDR1 LGHNA, CDR2 YSLEER. V shed 0 bases, J shed 10 bases, and the junction held 6 bases outside the gene matches. The CDR3 runs 13 residues.

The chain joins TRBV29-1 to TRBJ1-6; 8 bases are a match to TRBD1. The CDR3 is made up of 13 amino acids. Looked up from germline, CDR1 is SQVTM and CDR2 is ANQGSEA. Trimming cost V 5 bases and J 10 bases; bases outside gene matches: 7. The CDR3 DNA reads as TGCAGCGTTCGGACAGGGACGGGATCACCCCTCCACTTT. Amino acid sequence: CSVRTGTGSPLHF.

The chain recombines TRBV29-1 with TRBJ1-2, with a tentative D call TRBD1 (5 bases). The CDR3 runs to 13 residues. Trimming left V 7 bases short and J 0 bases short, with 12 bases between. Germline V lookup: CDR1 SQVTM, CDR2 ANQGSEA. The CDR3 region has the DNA TGCAGCGCAGCGATGGGGGCTAACTATGGCTACACCTTC. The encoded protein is CSAAMGANYGYTF.

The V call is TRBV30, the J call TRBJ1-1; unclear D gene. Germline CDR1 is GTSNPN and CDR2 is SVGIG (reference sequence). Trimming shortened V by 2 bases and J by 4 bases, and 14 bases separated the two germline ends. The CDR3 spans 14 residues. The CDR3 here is CAWSTRPGGTEAFF. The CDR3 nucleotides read TGTGCCTGGAGTACCCGCCCCGGCGGCACTGAAGCTTTCTTT.

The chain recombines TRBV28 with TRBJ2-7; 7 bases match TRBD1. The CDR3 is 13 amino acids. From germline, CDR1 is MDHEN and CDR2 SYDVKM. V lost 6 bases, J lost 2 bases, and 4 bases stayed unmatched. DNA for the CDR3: TGTGCCAGCAGACCGGGACAGACCTACGAGCAGTACGTC. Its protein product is CASRPGQTYEQYV.

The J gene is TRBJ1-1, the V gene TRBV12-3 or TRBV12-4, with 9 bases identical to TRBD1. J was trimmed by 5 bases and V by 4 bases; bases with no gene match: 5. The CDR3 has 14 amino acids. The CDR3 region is CASSSTGTGTEAFF. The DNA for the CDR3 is TGTGCCAGCAGTTCCACAGGGACAGGGACTGAAGCTTTCTTT.

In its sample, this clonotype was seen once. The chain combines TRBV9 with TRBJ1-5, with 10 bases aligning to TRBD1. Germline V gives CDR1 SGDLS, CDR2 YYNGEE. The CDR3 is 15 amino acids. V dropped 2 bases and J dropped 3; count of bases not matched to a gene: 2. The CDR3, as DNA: TGTGCCAGCAGCGTGGGACAGGGGTACAATCAGCCCCAGCATTTT. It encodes CASSVGQGYNQPQHF.

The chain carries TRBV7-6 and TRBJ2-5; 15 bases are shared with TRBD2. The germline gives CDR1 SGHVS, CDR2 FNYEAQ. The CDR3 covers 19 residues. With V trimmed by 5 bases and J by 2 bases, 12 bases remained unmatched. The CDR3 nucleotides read TGTGCCAGCAGCCCCCCCGGACTAGCGGGAGGGCCCGGGCAAGAGACCCAGTACTTC. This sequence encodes CASSPPGLAGGPGQETQYF.